The 21 T cell receptor beta chains below come from one sample, sequenced in a study of low-dose radiotherapy and immunotherapy resistance in tumors. Time point reported: before trial treatment. TRAV- and TRBV-specific primers, spanning alpha and beta chains, primed first-strand cDNA. A roughly 21-cycle PCR with a constant-region primer and V-primer adapter amplified TCRs. Each CDR3 protein is one row after TCRdb ran MiXCR on the reads. The table lists around 69,000 distinct CDR3 sequences, around a third of them singletons. The source material was PBMCs, sampled before treatment. Receptors were obtained from a female donor with ovarian cancer.

Many counts were recorded for this clonotype. For the CDR3, the DNA is TGTGCCAGCAGTTACCGGGGTGATTTTGAAAAACTGTTTTTT. Residues: CASSYRGDFEKLFF. The chain uses TRBV6-6 and TRBJ1-4; D remains unclear. The CDR3 is 14 amino acids. V lost 2 bases and J 7 bases, leaving 11 bases between the germline ends. Germline lookup yields CDR1 MNHNY and CDR2 SVGAGI (reference sequence).

The table lists this clonotype with many counts. V and J are TRBV5-1 and TRBJ2-5; D assignment may be TRBD1 or TRBD2 (6 bases each). CDR1 SGHRS and CDR2 YFSETQ come from the germline V gene. V was trimmed by 4 bases and J by 3 bases, leaving 16 bases between them. The CDR3 consists of 15 residues. The CDR3: CASSPSLRGEETQYF. DNA for the CDR3: TGCGCCAGCAGCCCGAGTCTGAGGGGGGAAGAGACCCAGTACTTC.

This clonotype was seen ten or more times. V is TRBV19 and J is TRBJ1-5; no clear D gene. This CDR3 region has 14 residues. Germline V gene sequence: CDR1 LNHDA, CDR2 SQIVND (reference sequence). Trimming took 8 bases from V and 3 from J, leaving 14 bases between them. The CDR3 here is CASHTGRLNQPQHF. The CDR3 DNA follows: TGTGCCAGTCACACCGGTAGGCTCAATCAGCCCCAGCATTTT.

About this clonotype itself: A far larger clone is off by one base, so a read error is likely. V usage is TRBV28 and J usage is TRBJ2-1, with D perhaps given as TRBD1 or TRBD2 (6 bases each). Germline values: CDR1 MDHEN, CDR2 SYDVKM. There are 12 residues in the CDR3. The V end was cut by 7 bases, the J end by 13 bases, with 17 bases between. The chain's CDR3 is CASNTGAETQFF. CDR3 DNA sequence: TGTGCCAGCAATACGGGGGCAGAGACCCAGTTCTTC.

This clonotype came up many times. The chain combines TRBV14 with TRBJ2-1; D might be TRBD1 (5 bases). V shed 4 bases and J shed 7 bases, with 23 bases lying between them. This CDR3 has 17 residues. Germline CDR1 and CDR2: SGHDN and FVKESK. Here the CDR3 reads CASSRKTGSQGRNEQFF. CDR3 bases: TGTGCCAGCAGCCGAAAAACGGGTAGCCAGGGTCGGAATGAGCAGTTCTTC.

This clonotype was counted ten times or more. The CDR3, as DNA: TGCGCCAGCAGCCCTATTTTACGTCGTGGAGCGGGGGAAGATACGCAGTATTTT. Protein product: CASSPILRRGAGEDTQYF. The chain employs TRBV4-1 and TRBJ2-3; 8 bases agree with TRBD2. CDR1 is MGHRA, CDR2 YSYEKL, per germline. With V trimmed by 4 bases and J by 5 bases, 17 bases remained unmatched. The CDR3 is made up of 18 amino acids.

Ten or more counts support this clonotype. The rearrangement links TRBV6-2 or TRBV6-3 to TRBJ2-1; D call uncertain. The CDR3 length is 15 residues. Between the trimmed V and J ends, which lost 6 bases and 0 bases, there was a span of 12 bases. Germline loops: CDR1 MNHEY, CDR2 SVGEGT. CDR3 loop: CASRWKPSSYNEQFF. In DNA, the CDR3 is TGTGCCAGCAGATGGAAACCCAGCTCCTACAATGAGCAGTTCTTC.

This clonotype was recorded many times. This rearrangement joins TRBV7-2 to TRBJ2-3, with D unclear. V was clipped by 3 bases and J by 5 bases, with 15 bases between them. Germline V CDR1 and CDR2: SGHTA, FQGNSA. This CDR3 has 15 amino acids. The CDR3, as DNA: TGTGCCAGCAGCTTCGGAACTACCTCAGTAGATACGCAGTATTTT. It is translated as CASSFGTTSVDTQYF.

This clonotype was counted many times. The rearrangement links TRBV15 to TRBJ2-1, with D hard to call. The CDR3 runs to 14 residues. Germline loops: CDR1 LNHNV, CDR2 YYDKDF (reference sequence). The V and J ends lost 0 bases and 3 bases respectively, with 6 bases between them. The CDR3 nucleotides are TGTGCCACCAGCAGAGATCGGAGCTACAATGAGCAGTTCTTC. Translation: CATSRDRSYNEQFF.

This clonotype was observed at least ten times. The chain recombines TRBV18 with TRBJ1-4; D is unclear. Germline CDR1 is KGHSH and CDR2 is LQKENI. The CDR3 length is 14 residues. The V gene lost 7 bases and the J gene lost 6 bases, with 15 bases spanning the gap. The CDR3, as DNA: TGTGCCAGCTTCATCAGCGAATCATATGAAAAACTGTTTTTT. This codes for CASFISESYEKLFF.

The V and J genes are TRBV6-6 and TRBJ2-1; 9 nucleotides agree with TRBD2. J lost 2 bases, V lost 2 bases, and 4 bases had no gene match. The length of the CDR3 is 16 residues. Germline assignment: CDR1 MNHNY and CDR2 SVGAGI (reference sequence). The CDR3: CASSYGASGAYNEQFF. DNA of the CDR3: TGTGCCAGCAGTTACGGGGCTAGCGGGGCCTACAATGAGCAGTTCTTC.

At least ten counts were recorded for this clonotype. The gene calls are TRBV7-2 and TRBJ2-3; 8 nucleotides align to TRBD2. The germline V gene has CDR1 SGHTA and CDR2 FQGNSA. V trimming: 5 bases; J trimming: 3 bases; junction bases outside the gene matches: 7. The CDR3 has 15 amino acids. In DNA form, the CDR3 reads TGTGCCAGCAGCCCCGTTAGCGGGGCTACAGATACGCAGTATTTT. This translates into CASSPVSGATDTQYF.

The gene calls are TRBV20-1 and TRBJ2-7, with D possibly TRBD1 on 5 matching bases. Trimming pared 0 bases from V and 2 bases from J, leaving 14 bases between. The CDR3 has 15 amino acids. Per germline, CDR1 DFQATT and CDR2 SNEGSKA (reference sequence). CDR3: CSARDPAWGPYEQYF. The CDR3 bases are TGCAGTGCTAGAGATCCGGCCTGGGGCCCCTACGAGCAGTACTTC.

This clonotype was detected many times. V usage is TRBV6-5 and J usage is TRBJ2-1; no firm D call. V shed 4 bases and J shed 7 bases, with 5 bases lying between them. The germline V gene encodes CDR1 MNHEY and CDR2 SVGAGI. This CDR3 spans 11 amino acids. The CDR3 DNA follows: TGTGCCAGCAGTTTTTCAAATGAGCAGTTCTTC. Residues: CASSFSNEQFF.

This clonotype was seen many times. The gene calls are TRBV20-1 and TRBJ1-5; no reliable D call. The V and J ends lost 5 bases and 2 bases respectively, with 10 bases between them. Germline CDR1 reads DFQATT; CDR2 reads SNEGSKA (reference sequence). The CDR3 is made up of 13 amino acids. The CDR3 DNA is TGCAGTGCTGGAGGGAAGGGCAATCAGCCCCAGCATTTT. Translating it yields CSAGGKGNQPQHF.

In its sample, this clonotype was seen a few times. Only one base separates this from a far larger clonotype, so it likely reflects a read error. The chain couples TRBV2 to TRBJ2-1; 9 bases align to TRBD1. The junction had 8 bases not matched to a gene; V was cut back by 4 bases and J by 10 bases. Germline V gene data show CDR1 as SNHLY and CDR2 as FYNNEI. The CDR3 is 14 residues long. This CDR3 is CASSAGTGWYEQFF. CDR3 nucleotides: TGTGCCAGCAGTGCCGGGACAGGGTGGTACGAGCAGTTCTTC.

This clonotype occurred many times. In DNA form, the CDR3 reads TGTGCCAGCAGTTTAGCTACGGGCAGGGGGGCTGAAAGGTACACCTTC. Encoded protein: CASSLATGRGAERYTF. The V gene is TRBV12-3 or TRBV12-4, the J gene TRBJ1-2; 7 nucleotides line up with TRBD1. Trimming removed 0 bases from V and 11 bases from J; junction bases left unmatched: 15. There are 16 residues in the CDR3.

Many counts were recorded for this clonotype. V is TRBV10-1 and J is TRBJ2-2; D tentatively reads TRBD1 or TRBD2 (5 bases each). CDR3 size: 13 residues. The V gene's germline CDR1 is WNHNN and CDR2 SYGVQD (reference sequence). Between the trimmed V and J ends, which lost 8 bases and 4 bases, there was a span of 11 bases. The CDR3 sequence: CASRGQGTGELFF. The DNA for the CDR3 is TGCGCCAGCCGGGGCCAGGGCACCGGGGAGCTGTTTTTT.

This chain joins TRBV4-2 and TRBJ1-5, with 7 nucleotides matching TRBD1. Germline assignment: CDR1 LGHNA and CDR2 YNFKEQ. The CDR3 length is 16 residues. V lost 8 bases to trimming and J lost 2 bases; unmatched junction nucleotides: 12. CDR3 nucleotide sequence: TGTGCCAGCGGTGAGGACAGACAGGGAGGCAATCAGCCCCAGCATTTT. This sequence encodes CASGEDRQGGNQPQHF.

The chain couples TRBV6-5 to TRBJ2-1; D unclear. This CDR3 contains 14 residues. In germline, CDR1 is MNHEY, CDR2 SVGAGI. V lost 6 bases, J lost 9 bases, and 18 bases lay in between. The CDR3 protein is CASRRSGGKREQFF. Here the CDR3 DNA reads TGTGCCAGCAGACGGTCGGGTGGGAAGCGTGAGCAGTTCTTC.

This clonotype was counted ten times or more. V and J are TRBV6-2 or TRBV6-3 and TRBJ2-1, with 7 nucleotides matching TRBD2. V lost 8 bases to trimming and J lost 2 bases; unmatched junction nucleotides: 15. The CDR3 contains 17 residues. CDR1 and CDR2 (germline): MNHEY, SVGEGT. The CDR3 loop is CASYGGASGRTYNEQFF. CDR3 coding DNA: TGTGCCAGCTATGGTGGGGCTAGCGGCAGGACCTACAATGAGCAGTTCTTC.